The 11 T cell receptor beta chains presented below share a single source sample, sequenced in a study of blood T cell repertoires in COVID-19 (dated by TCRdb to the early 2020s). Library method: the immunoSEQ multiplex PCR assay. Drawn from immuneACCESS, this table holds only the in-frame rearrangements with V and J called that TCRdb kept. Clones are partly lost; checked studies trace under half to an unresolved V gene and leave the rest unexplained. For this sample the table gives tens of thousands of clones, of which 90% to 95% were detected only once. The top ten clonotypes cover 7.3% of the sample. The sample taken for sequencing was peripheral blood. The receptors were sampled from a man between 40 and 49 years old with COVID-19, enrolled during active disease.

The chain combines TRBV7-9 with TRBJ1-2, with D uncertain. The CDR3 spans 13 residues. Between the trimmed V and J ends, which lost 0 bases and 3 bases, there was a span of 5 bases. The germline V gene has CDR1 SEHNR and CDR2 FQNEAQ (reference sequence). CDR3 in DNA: TGTGCCAGCAGCTTAGCGGCCGACTATGGCTACACCTTC. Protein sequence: CASSLAADYGYTF.

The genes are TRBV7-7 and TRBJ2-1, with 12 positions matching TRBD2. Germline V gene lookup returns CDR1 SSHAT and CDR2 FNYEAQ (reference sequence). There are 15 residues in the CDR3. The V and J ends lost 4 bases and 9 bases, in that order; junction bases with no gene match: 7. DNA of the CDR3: TGTGCCAGCAGCTCGCAGACTAGCGGGGGTTTTGAGCAGTTCTTC. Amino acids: CASSSQTSGGFEQFF. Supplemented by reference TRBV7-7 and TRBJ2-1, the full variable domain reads GAGVSQSPRYKVTKRGQDVTLRCDPISSHATLYWYQQALGQGPEFLTYFNYEAQPDKSGLPSDRFSAERPEGSISTLTIQRTEQRDSAMYRCASSSQTSGGFEQFFGPGTRLTVL.

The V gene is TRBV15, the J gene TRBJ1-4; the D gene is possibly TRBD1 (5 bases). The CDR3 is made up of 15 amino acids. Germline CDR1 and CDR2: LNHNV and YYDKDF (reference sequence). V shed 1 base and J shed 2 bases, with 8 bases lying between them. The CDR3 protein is CATSRVDSTNEKLFF. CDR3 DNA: TGTGCCACCAGCAGAGTCGACAGCACTAATGAAAAACTGTTTTTT.

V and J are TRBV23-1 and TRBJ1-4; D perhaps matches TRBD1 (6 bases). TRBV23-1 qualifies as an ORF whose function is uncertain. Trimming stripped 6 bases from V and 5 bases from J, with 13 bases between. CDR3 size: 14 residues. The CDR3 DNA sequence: TGCGCCAGCAGCGACGACAGGTCGAATGAAAAACTGTTTTTT. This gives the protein CASSDDRSNEKLFF.

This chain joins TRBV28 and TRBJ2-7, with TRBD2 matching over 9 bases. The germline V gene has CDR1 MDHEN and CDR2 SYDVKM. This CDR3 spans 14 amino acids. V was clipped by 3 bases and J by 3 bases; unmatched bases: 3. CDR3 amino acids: CASSFLAGRYEQYF. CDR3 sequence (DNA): TGTGCCAGCAGTTTTCTAGCGGGGCGCTACGAGCAGTACTTC.

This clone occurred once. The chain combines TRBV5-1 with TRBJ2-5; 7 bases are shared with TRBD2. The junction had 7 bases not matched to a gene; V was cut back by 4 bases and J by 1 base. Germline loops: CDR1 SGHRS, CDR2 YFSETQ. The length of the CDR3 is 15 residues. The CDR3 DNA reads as TGCGCCAGCAGCCCCAGCGGGGCGTTCCAAGAGACCCAGTACTTC. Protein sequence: CASSPSGAFQETQYF.

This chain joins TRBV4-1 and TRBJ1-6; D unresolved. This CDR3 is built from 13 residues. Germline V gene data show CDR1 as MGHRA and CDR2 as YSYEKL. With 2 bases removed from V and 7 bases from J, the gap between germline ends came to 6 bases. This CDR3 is CASSQLGNSPLHF. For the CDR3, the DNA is TGCGCCAGCAGCCAACTCGGGAATTCACCCCTCCACTTT.

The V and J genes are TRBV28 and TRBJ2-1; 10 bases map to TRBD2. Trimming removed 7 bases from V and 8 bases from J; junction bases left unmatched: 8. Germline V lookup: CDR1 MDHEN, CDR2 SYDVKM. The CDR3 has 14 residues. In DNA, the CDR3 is TGTGCCAGCACCGGAGCGGGGGGGACGGATGAGCAGTTCTTC. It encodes CASTGAGGTDEQFF.

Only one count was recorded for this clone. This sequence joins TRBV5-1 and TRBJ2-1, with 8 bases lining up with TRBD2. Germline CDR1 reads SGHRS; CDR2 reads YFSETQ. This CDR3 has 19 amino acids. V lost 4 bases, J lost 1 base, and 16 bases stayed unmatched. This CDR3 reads CASSPAGSGGLISYNEQFF. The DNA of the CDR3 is TGCGCCAGCAGCCCAGCCGGGTCGGGGGGGCTCATTTCCTACAATGAGCAGTTCTTC.

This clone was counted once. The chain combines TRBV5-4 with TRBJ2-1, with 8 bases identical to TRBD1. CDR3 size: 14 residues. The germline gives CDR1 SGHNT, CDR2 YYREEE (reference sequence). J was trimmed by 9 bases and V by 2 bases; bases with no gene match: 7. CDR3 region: CASSFGTGLTEQFF. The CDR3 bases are TGTGCCAGCAGCTTTGGGACAGGCCTCACTGAGCAGTTCTTC.

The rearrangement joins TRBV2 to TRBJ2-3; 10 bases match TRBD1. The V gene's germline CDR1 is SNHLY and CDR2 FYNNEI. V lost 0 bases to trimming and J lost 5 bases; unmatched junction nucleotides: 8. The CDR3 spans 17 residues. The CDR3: CASSEARRTGGLDTQYF. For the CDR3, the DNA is TGTGCCAGCAGTGAAGCGCGTCGGACAGGGGGTTTAGATACGCAGTATTTT.